The entry below describes one TCR beta chain. Each exposed participant met a COVID-19 case in the 2 weeks preceding study entry. This sample was included in a study of blood T cell repertoires in COVID-19. On the study more broadly: Sites in the United States, Italy and Spain provided acute and convalescent COVID-19 samples.

After removal of 0 bases from V and 0 bases from J, the junction contained 3 bases not matched to a gene. The CDR3 is 15 amino acids. Germline CDR1 SGDLS, CDR2 YYNGEE. In the original processing: Amplification of reference gene primers was used by the study to estimate nucleated cell counts. The assay was immunoSEQ multiplex PCR, and TCRdb's table has in-frame clones only and misses some. V and J calls and clone size are given by that table; D and trimming were obtained from the DNA. Found here are over 200,000 clones, roughly 89% of them singletons; the top ten hold roughly 16%. Specimen: PBMCs or T cells enriched from blood (not recorded which). The origin of this receptor is a young man who had been exposed to COVID-19. The V call is TRBV9, the J call TRBJ2-7; 7 bases fit TRBD1. This CDR3 reads CASSVGGTASYEQYF. The CDR3 DNA reads TGTGCCAGCAGCGTAGGGGGGACAGCCTCCTACGAGCAGTACTTC.